The next 18 T cell receptor beta chains were all read from a single sample in a study of T cell responses to AZD1222 COVID-19 vaccine. Only in-frame clones appear in the TCRdb table, and some are missing; sequencing was by immunoSEQ multiplex PCR. The table has around 150,000 clones, roughly 90% seen once. The sequencing used peripheral blood, collected on day 0 of AZD1222 vaccination. The source of these receptors is an adult in good health.

The gene calls are TRBV19 and TRBJ1-1; D call uncertain. Germline CDR1 and CDR2: LNHDA and SQIVND (reference sequence). With 5 bases removed from V and 1 base from J, the gap between germline ends came to 11 bases. This CDR3 comprises 14 residues. The chain's CDR3 is CASSLGMQNTEAFF. The CDR3 DNA sequence: TGTGCCAGTAGTTTGGGGATGCAGAACACTGAAGCTTTCTTT.

The chain uses TRBV5-1 and TRBJ1-1, with D possibly being TRBD1 (6 bases). With 4 bases removed from V and 5 bases from J, the gap between germline ends came to 12 bases. The V gene's germline CDR1 is SGHRS and CDR2 YFSETQ. The CDR3 has 13 amino acids. Here the CDR3 reads CASSPGVLTEAFF. The CDR3 DNA sequence: TGCGCCAGCAGCCCAGGGGTTCTGACTGAAGCTTTCTTT. Looking up the rest from reference TRBV5-1 and TRBJ1-1 gives the full variable domain: KAGVTQTPRYLIKTRGQQVTLSCSPISGHRSVSWYQQTPGQGLQFLFEYFSETQRNKGNFPGRFSGRQFSNSRSEMNVSTLELGDSALYLCASSPGVLTEAFFGQGTRLTVV.

This chain uses TRBV6-2 or TRBV6-3 with TRBJ1-1; D is unclear. The V gene's germline CDR1 is MNHEY and CDR2 SVGEGT. This CDR3 region has 16 residues. The V end was cut by 5 bases, the J end by 1 base, with 17 bases between. CDR3 nucleotide sequence: TGTGCCAGCAGTCGCGTTTGGCCCGGTGGGAACACTGAAGCTTTCTTT. Protein: CASSRVWPGGNTEAFF.

The rearrangement uses TRBV24-1 and TRBJ1-2; D remains unclear. V was pared by 6 bases and J by 5 bases, with 12 bases between. The germline gives CDR1 KGHDR, CDR2 SFDVKD. CDR3 size: 13 residues. CDR3 sequence (DNA): TGTGCCACCAGTAAGGCGACGGATTATGGCTACACCTTC. Protein: CATSKATDYGYTF.

The CDR3 sequence: CASSQDWGKSTDTQYF. DNA for the CDR3: TGTGCCAGCAGCCAAGATTGGGGGAAGTCCACAGATACGCAGTATTTT. The chain combines TRBV3-1 (or the pseudogene TRBV3-2) with TRBJ2-3; the D call may be TRBD1 or TRBD2 (5 bases each). CDR1 and CDR2 (germline): LGHDT, YNNKEL (reference sequence). The CDR3 consists of 16 residues. Trimming took off 0 bases at V and 2 bases at J, with 12 bases between the two ends.

This clone has more than one count but fewer than ten. The chain couples TRBV5-4 to TRBJ2-2, with 7 bases fitting TRBD1. V trimming: 5 bases; J trimming: 4 bases; junction bases outside the gene matches: 5. The CDR3 totals 14 residues. The V gene's germline CDR1 is SGHNT and CDR2 YYREEE (reference sequence). CDR3 sequence (DNA): TGTGCCAGCAGTCGGGACAGAGCCACCGGGGAGCTGTTTTTT. Translating it yields CASSRDRATGELFF.

This chain links TRBV18 with TRBJ2-5; tentatively, D is TRBD1 (6 bases). The CDR3 is made up of 14 amino acids. Germline V CDR1 and CDR2: KGHSH, LQKENI. V was cut by 2 bases and J by 5 bases, with 12 bases left in between. The CDR3 DNA sequence: TGTGCCAGCTCACCAGGGGGCGAACTGGAGACCCAGTACTTC. It codes for CASSPGGELETQYF. Variable domain in full (rest from reference TRBV18 and TRBJ2-5): NAGVMQNPRHLVRRRGQEARLRCSPMKGHSHVYWYRQLPEEGLKFMVYLQKENIIDESGMPKERFSAEFPKEGPSILRIQQVVRGDSAAYFCASSPGGELETQYFGPGTRLLVL.

The chain has TRBV9 and TRBJ1-1; 7 bases match TRBD1. J lost 4 bases, V lost 3 bases, and 12 bases had no gene match. Germline V gene data show CDR1 as SGDLS and CDR2 as YYNGEE. This CDR3 contains 16 residues. The CDR3 here is CASSGYGTVRSTEAFF. Written as DNA, the CDR3 is TGTGCCAGCAGCGGCTACGGGACAGTTCGGTCCACTGAAGCTTTCTTT.

The chain has TRBV19 and TRBJ2-7; possible D gene TRBD1, 5 bases. Trimming cost V 3 bases and J 4 bases, with 13 bases left between them. CDR1 and CDR2 (germline): LNHDA, SQIVND (reference sequence). This CDR3 region has 14 residues. The CDR3 bases are TGTGCCAGTAGTATCATTCCAGGGATGTACGAGCAGTACTTC. Encoded protein: CASSIIPGMYEQYF. Drawing the rest from reference TRBV19 and TRBJ2-7, the complete variable domain is DGGITQSPKYLFRKEGQNVTLSCEQNLNHDAMYWYRQDPGQGLRLIYYSQIVNDFQKGDIAEGYSVSREKKESFPLTVTSAQKNPTAFYLCASSIIPGMYEQYFGPGTRLTVT.

The rearrangement links TRBV7-9 to TRBJ2-1; the D is unclear. In germline, CDR1 is SEHNR, CDR2 FQNEAQ (reference sequence). The CDR3 totals 12 residues. V lost 1 base and J lost 4, with 2 bases in between. CDR3 in DNA: TGTGCCAGCAGCTTAGGTTACAATGAGCAGTTCTTC. Protein sequence: CASSLGYNEQFF.

This chain uses TRBV7-2 with TRBJ2-1, with D possibly matching TRBD1 (6 bases). There are 18 residues in the CDR3. Germline assignment: CDR1 SGHTA and CDR2 FQGNSA. V lost 3 bases to trimming and J lost 0 bases, with 18 bases between them. The CDR3 loop is CASSFDRTKVSSYNEQFF. The CDR3 DNA sequence: TGTGCCAGCAGCTTTGACAGGACAAAGGTCAGCTCCTACAATGAGCAGTTCTTC.

The rearrangement uses TRBV12-3 or TRBV12-4 and TRBJ1-4; weak D call: TRBD1 (5 bases). Trimming pared 7 bases from V and 17 bases from J, leaving 17 bases between. This CDR3 has 11 amino acids. In nucleotides, the CDR3 is TGTGCCAGCAAAACAACAGGCCCAGTCTTTTTT. Translating gives CASKTTGPVFF.

The V and J genes are TRBV3-1 (or the pseudogene TRBV3-2) and TRBJ1-3, with a possible D match to TRBD1 (5 bases). Per the germline V gene, CDR1 is LGHDT and CDR2 is YNNKEL (reference sequence). This CDR3 is built from 17 residues. V was shortened by 1 base and J by 2 bases, with 15 bases between the two germline ends. CDR3 DNA: TGTGCCAGCAGCCAAGTGGGGGTAACGGCTGCTGGAAACACCATATATTTT. Protein: CASSQVGVTAAGNTIYF.

The rearrangement joins TRBV6-2 or TRBV6-3 to TRBJ2-1; D gene ambiguous. Germline values: CDR1 MNHEY, CDR2 SVGEGT. The CDR3 extends over 14 amino acids. V lost 3 bases, J lost 3 bases, and 9 bases lay in between. The CDR3 DNA reads TGTGCCAGCAGTTATATGAGGTACTACAATGAGCAGTTCTTC. It encodes CASSYMRYYNEQFF.

The chain has TRBV9 and TRBJ2-1; TRBD2 aligns across 11 bases. This CDR3 spans 20 amino acids. The germline V gene encodes CDR1 SGDLS and CDR2 YYNGEE. V trimming: 2 bases; J trimming: 2 bases; junction bases outside the gene matches: 15. The chain's CDR3 is CASSVAAKTSGRLPYNEQFF. Written as DNA, the CDR3 is TGTGCCAGCAGCGTGGCCGCCAAAACTAGCGGGAGACTCCCCTACAATGAGCAGTTCTTC. Together with reference TRBV9 and TRBJ2-1, the CDR3 gives the full variable domain: DSGVTQTPKHLITATGQRVTLRCSPRSGDLSVYWYQQSLDQGLQFLIQYYNGEERAKGNILERFSAQQFPDLHSELNLSSLELGDSALYFCASSVAAKTSGRLPYNEQFFGPGTRLTVL.

The V and J genes are TRBV7-2 and TRBJ2-7; TRBD2 agrees at 8 bases. CDR3 length equals 17 residues. Germline V gene sequence: CDR1 SGHTA, CDR2 FQGNSA. The ends lost 2 bases at V and 11 bases at J; junction bases unmatched: 20. CDR3 loop: CASSLKISVRGGSVEYF. CDR3 in DNA: TGTGCCAGCAGCTTAAAAATCTCGGTTCGGGGGGGCTCTGTTGAGTACTTC.

The chain carries TRBV5-1 and TRBJ2-1, with D possibly being TRBD2 (7 bases). V was trimmed by 0 bases and J by 2 bases, leaving 15 bases between them. Germline loops: CDR1 SGHRS, CDR2 YFSETQ. The CDR3 is 17 amino acids. CDR3 in DNA: TGCGCCAGCAGCTTGGGTGCGGGGGCGGGCCCCTACAATGAGCAGTTCTTC. It encodes CASSLGAGAGPYNEQFF.

The chain recombines TRBV19 with TRBJ1-1; possibly TRBD1 for D (6 bases). Germline V gene data show CDR1 as LNHDA and CDR2 as SQIVND (reference sequence). The CDR3 consists of 16 residues. Trimming stripped 0 bases from V and 1 base from J, with 12 bases between. The CDR3 spells CASSIDSGATNTEAFF. The CDR3 coding sequence is TGTGCCAGTAGTATAGATTCGGGGGCAACGAACACTGAAGCTTTCTTT. Using reference TRBV19 and TRBJ1-1 for the parts outside the CDR3, the full variable domain is DGGITQSPKYLFRKEGQNVTLSCEQNLNHDAMYWYRQDPGQGLRLIYYSQIVNDFQKGDIAEGYSVSREKKESFPLTVTSAQKNPTAFYLCASSIDSGATNTEAFFGQGTRLTVV.